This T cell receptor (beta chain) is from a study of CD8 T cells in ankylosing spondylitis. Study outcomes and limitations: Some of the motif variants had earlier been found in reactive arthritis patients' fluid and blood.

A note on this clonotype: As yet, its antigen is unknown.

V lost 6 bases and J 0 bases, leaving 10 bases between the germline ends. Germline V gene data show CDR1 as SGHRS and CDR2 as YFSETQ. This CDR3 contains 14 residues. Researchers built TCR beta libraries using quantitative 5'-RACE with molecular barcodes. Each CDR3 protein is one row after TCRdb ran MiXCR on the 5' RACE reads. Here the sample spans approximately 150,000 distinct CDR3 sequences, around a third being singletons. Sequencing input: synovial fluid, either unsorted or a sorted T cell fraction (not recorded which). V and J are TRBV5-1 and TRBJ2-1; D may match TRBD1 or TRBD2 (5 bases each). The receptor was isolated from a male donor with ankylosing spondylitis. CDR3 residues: CASTPGSSYNEQFF. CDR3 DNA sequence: TGCGCCAGCACCCCAGGGAGCTCCTACAATGAGCAGTTCTTC.